The clone carrying this TCR beta chain was seen a few times. Its target is unknown. This entry is derived from a study of cytomegalovirus exposure and HLA in healthy donors. Produced via immunoSEQ multiplex PCR; TCRdb's table is partial and in-frame only. The sample yields approximately 160,000 clones, over 85% seen once. The study, taken as a whole, reports: There were approximately 150 TCR beta chains listed as cytomegalovirus-associated.

This CDR3 is 16 amino acids long. V usage is TRBV21-1 and J usage is TRBJ2-7; the D call in the table, TRBD2, was not verified against the DNA. TRBV21-1 is given as a pseudogene. The sequenced sample consisted of PBMCs. The sequence came from a woman younger than 35 in good health and CMV-seropositive. CDR3 coding DNA: TGTGCGCCACCGGGGGATCCGTTTATTGGAGTCTACGAGCAGTACTTC. This codes for CAPPGDPFIGVYEQYF.